This TCR beta chain was recovered during a study of blood T cell repertoires in COVID-19. Study in general: Acute and convalescent COVID-19 specimens originated in the United States, Italy and Spain. T cells, B-cell-depleted T cells, or PBMCs supplied cDNA or gDNA.

Authors' processing steps: Amplification from reference gene primers served as the basis for estimated nucleated cell counts. TCRdb's copy holds only in-frame clones and misses some; the assay was immunoSEQ multiplex PCR. That table supplies the V and J calls and clone size; D and trimming were determined from the DNA. The sample has 150,000 to 250,000 clones, approximately 84% seen once. Trimming removed 4 bases from V and 8 bases from J, with 18 bases in between. Germline assignment: CDR1 WSHSY and CDR2 SAAADI. The CDR3 has 15 amino acids. Specimen: peripheral blood. The chain links TRBV10-2 to TRBJ2-1, with D maybe TRBD1 (5 bases). The sequence derives from a human donor with acute or convalescent COVID-19. The donor label of this sample is uncertain. CDR3 in amino acids: CASSGEGLGEDEQFF. The CDR3 nucleotides read TGCGCCAGCAGTGGCGAAGGGCTAGGGGAAGATGAGCAGTTCTTC.